These 12 T cell receptor beta chains share one sample of origin, sequenced in a study of blood T cell repertoires in COVID-19. This table comes from immunoSEQ multiplex PCR, and its TCRdb copy is limited to in-frame clones, with some not included. The repertoire consists of about 150,000 clones, with approximately 85% occurring once and the leading ten covering 0.63%. What was sequenced was peripheral blood. All receptors derive from a man aged 60 to 69 with COVID-19, enrolled during active disease.

The chain recombines TRBV7-9 with TRBJ1-1; 10 bases match TRBD1. Per germline, CDR1 SEHNR and CDR2 FQNEAQ (reference sequence). J lost 5 bases, V lost 5 bases, and 8 bases had no gene match. The CDR3 extends over 15 amino acids. CDR3 sequence: CASSLMTGGRTEAFF. The CDR3 nucleotides read TGTGCCAGCAGCCTAATGACAGGGGGCCGGACTGAAGCTTTCTTT.

About this clone: At one of its ends the junction is not consistent with the germline gene, which may arise from a read error. J is TRBJ1-1 and V is TRBV5-6, with 12 bases matching TRBD1. CDR3 length: 13 amino acids. Germline lookup yields CDR1 SGHDT and CDR2 YYEEEE. The CDR3 bases are TGTGCCAGCAGCTTACAACCCGGGACAGGGGGCATCTTT. Translating it yields CASSLQPGTGGIF.

The J gene is TRBJ2-2, the V gene TRBV3-1 (or the pseudogene TRBV3-2); D remains ambiguous. The CDR3 length is 17 residues. V shed 0 bases and J shed 4 bases, with 15 bases lying between them. CDR1 and CDR2 (germline): LGHDT, YNNKEL (reference sequence). The CDR3 region is CASSQDGVSITTGELFF. CDR3 DNA sequence: TGTGCCAGCAGCCAAGACGGTGTGTCTATTACCACCGGGGAGCTGTTTTTT.

This rearrangement joins TRBV30 to TRBJ2-7; 11 positions agree with TRBD2. The CDR3 has 17 amino acids. Per germline, CDR1 GTSNPN and CDR2 SVGIG (reference sequence). V lost 3 bases and J lost 3; bases outside the gene matches: 13. The CDR3 coding sequence is TGTGCCTGGAGCCAAATGCGGGGGGGACTAGCGGACTACGAGCAGTACTTC. Protein: CAWSQMRGGLADYEQYF.

This clone appeared once. The rearrangement joins TRBV7-9 to TRBJ1-1, with D perhaps matching TRBD1 (5 bases). The germline gives CDR1 SEHNR, CDR2 FQNEAQ (reference sequence). Trimming stripped 3 bases from V and 4 bases from J, with 12 bases between. The CDR3 covers 14 residues. Written as DNA, the CDR3 is TGTGCCAGCAGCTTGGGGTGGGGCGTCACTGAAGCTTTCTTT. Its translation is CASSLGWGVTEAFF.

This clone was counted once. The chain uses TRBV21-1 and TRBJ2-7; TRBD2 is taken as the D call from the table, unchecked against the DNA. TRBV21-1 has pseudogene status. This CDR3 region has 15 residues. The CDR3 protein is CASSKEGGRAAEQYF. For the CDR3, the DNA is TGTGCCAGCAGCAAAGAGGGCGGGAGGGCCGCCGAGCAGTACTTC.

This clone has a handful of counts. The V and J genes are TRBV7-2 and TRBJ2-7; 9 bases map to TRBD2. J gave up 0 bases and V 7 bases, and 7 bases lay outside the gene matches. This CDR3 contains 15 residues. Germline lookup yields CDR1 SGHTA and CDR2 FQGNSA. The CDR3 bases are TGTGCCAGCACCCCGACTAGCGGAATCTCCTACGAGCAGTACTTC. Amino acid sequence: CASTPTSGISYEQYF.

Details on this clone: The junction shows a germline mismatch at one end, possibly a read error. The gene calls are TRBV12-5 and TRBJ1-2; D remains ambiguous. CDR1 is LGHNT and CDR2 is FRNRAP in the germline V gene. This CDR3 has 14 residues. The DNA of the CDR3 is TGTGCTAGTGGTTTGGTACCCGAGGGCTATGGCCACACCTTC. It is translated as CASGLVPEGYGHTF. The variable domain in full, completed from reference TRBV12-5 and TRBJ1-2, reads DARVTQTPRHKVTEMGQEVTMRCQPILGHNTVFWYRQTMMQGLELLAYFRNRAPLDDSGMPKDRFSAEMPDATLATLKIQPSEPRDSAVYFCASGLVPEGYGHTFGSGTRLTVV.

The V call is TRBV10-3, the J call TRBJ2-1; D ambiguous. This CDR3 is built from 14 residues. CDR1 and CDR2 (germline): ENHRY, SYGVKD. V was clipped by 4 bases and J by 4 bases, with 11 bases between them. The CDR3 sequence: CAISGQGKYNEQFF. In DNA, the CDR3 is TGTGCCATCAGTGGACAAGGAAAATACAATGAGCAGTTCTTC.

V usage is TRBV5-1 and J usage is TRBJ2-7, with 9 bases matching TRBD1. The CDR3 extends over 15 amino acids. Germline CDR1 and CDR2: SGHRS and YFSETQ. V lost 1 base to trimming and J lost 0 bases; unmatched junction nucleotides: 2. The DNA for the CDR3 is TGCGCCAGCAGCTTGCCACAGGGGGCCTCCTACGAGCAGTACTTC. Protein product: CASSLPQGASYEQYF.

The V call is TRBV7-2, the J call TRBJ2-5, with D possibly being TRBD2 (5 bases). Per germline, CDR1 SGHTA and CDR2 FQGNSA. V was pared by 0 bases and J by 3 bases, with 8 bases between. This CDR3 contains 14 residues. CDR3 sequence reads: CASSLAGVKETQYF. The CDR3 nucleotides read TGTGCCAGCAGCTTAGCGGGAGTCAAAGAGACCCAGTACTTC.

The rearrangement joins TRBV4-2 to TRBJ2-7, with TRBD1 matching over 8 bases. The V and J ends lost 3 bases and 2 bases, in that order; junction bases with no gene match: 18. Germline-derived CDR1 and CDR2 are LGHNA and YNFKEQ. The CDR3 consists of 19 residues. CDR3 amino acids: CASSHPAGTGLGSTYEQYF. The CDR3 region has the DNA TGTGCCAGCAGCCATCCTGCCGGGACAGGTTTAGGGAGCACCTACGAGCAGTACTTC.